The rows below give T cell receptor beta chains drawn from one sample of a study of shared clonotypes between healthy human individuals. Sequencing was performed with immunoSEQ multiplex PCR; in TCRdb, only in-frame clones are kept and a portion is missing. Of around 2.3 million clones listed, approximately 96% are singletons. Sequenced material: naive CD4+ T cells sorted from blood. The receptors were gathered from a man between 18 and 29 years old in good health. Each CDR3 is given with its conserved first and last residue. The D gene is left open where the match is weak. Some rows mark clone size as missing; the rest say once, few, many or name a class of expanded clone.

size: NA; V: TRBV5-6; J: TRBJ2-1; D: TRBD2; CDR3: CASSLLAVYNEQFF; DNA: TGTGCCAGCAGCCTACTAGCGGTCTACAATGAGCAGTTCTTC
size: NA; V: TRBV5-4; J: TRBJ1-4; D: NA; CDR3: CASGLGGRDEKLFF; DNA: TGTGCCAGCGGATTAGGGGGTAGAGATGAAAAACTGTTTTTT
size: NA; V: TRBV6-1; J: TRBJ2-7; D: TRBD1; CDR3: CASRQTGAGYEQYF; DNA: TGTGCCAGCAGGCAGACAGGGGCTGGCTACGAGCAGTACTTC
size: once; V: TRBV7-8; J: TRBJ2-2; D: NA; CDR3: CASSLAGVRGPRMNTGELFF; DNA: TGTGCCAGCAGCTTGGCAGGCGTCCGGGGACCAAGGATGAACACCGGGGAGCTGTTTTTT
size: NA; V: TRBV5-4; J: TRBJ1-1; D: NA; CDR3: CASSLDAMNTEAFF; DNA: TGTGCCAGCAGCTTGGACGCGATGAACACTGAAGCTTTCTTT
size: NA; V: TRBV6-5; J: TRBJ1-2; D: NA; CDR3: CASSDLGAQHYGYTF; DNA: TGTGCCAGCAGTGACTTAGGTGCCCAGCACTATGGCTACACCTTC
size: NA; V: TRBV5-8; J: TRBJ2-3; D: TRBD1; CDR3: CASSSGQANTDTQYF; DNA: TGTGCCAGCAGCTCAGGACAGGCAAATACAGATACGCAGTATTTT
size: NA; V: TRBV27; J: TRBJ1-5; D: NA; CDR3: CASRGGATVSNQPQHF; DNA: TGTGCCAGCCGAGGGGGGGCTACAGTTAGCAATCAGCCCCAGCATTTT
size: NA; V: TRBV4-3; J: TRBJ2-3; D: TRBD2; CDR3: CASSQSSTAGVDTQYF; DNA: TGCGCCAGCAGCCAATCTAGTACCGCGGGAGTTGATACGCAGTATTTT
size: NA; V: TRBV27; J: TRBJ2-3; D: NA; CDR3: CASSSRESTDTQYF; DNA: TGTGCCAGCAGTTCCCGGGAGAGCACAGATACGCAGTATTTT
size: NA; V: TRBV6-1; J: TRBJ1-1; D: NA; CDR3: CASSGGHQNTEAFF; DNA: TGTGCCAGCAGTGGGGGACACCAGAACACTGAAGCTTTCTTT
size: NA; V: TRBV28; J: TRBJ1-4; D: NA; CDR3: CASSTTDRSFF; DNA: TGTGCCAGCAGTACGACAGATCGATCATTTTTT
size: NA; V: TRBV5-1; J: TRBJ2-3; D: TRBD2; CDR3: CASSEGSGRSDTQYF; DNA: TGCGCCAGCAGCGAAGGAAGCGGGAGGTCGGATACGCAGTATTTT
size: few; V: TRBV6-5; J: TRBJ1-1; D: NA; CDR3: CASRKDHVGAFF; DNA: TGTGCCAGCAGAAAAGACCACGTAGGAGCTTTCTTT
size: NA; V: TRBV2; J: TRBJ1-2; D: NA; CDR3: CATTGPRVWDYGYTF; DNA: TGTGCCACCACTGGACCTCGGGTTTGGGACTATGGCTACACCTTC
size: NA; V: TRBV7-9; J: TRBJ1-3; D: NA; CDR3: CASSLEDSRNTIYF; DNA: TGTGCCAGCAGCTTAGAGGATTCGAGGAACACCATATATTTT
size: NA; V: TRBV6-1; J: TRBJ1-5; D: NA; CDR3: CASTPWASNQPQHF; DNA: TGTGCCAGCACCCCATGGGCTAGCAATCAGCCCCAGCATTTT
size: NA; V: TRBV4-3; J: TRBJ2-4; D: NA; CDR3: CASSQDGPIAKNIQYF; DNA: TGCGCCAGCAGCCAAGATGGGCCCATAGCCAAAAACATTCAGTACTTC
size: NA; V: TRBV12-5; J: TRBJ2-5; D: NA; CDR3: CASGLKETQYF; DNA: TGTGCTAGTGGTTTGAAAGAGACCCAGTACTTC
size: NA; V: TRBV6-1; J: TRBJ1-4; D: NA; CDR3: CASSLQGTNEKLFF; DNA: TGTGCCAGCAGTCTACAGGGTACTAATGAAAAACTGTTTTTT
size: NA; V: TRBV2; J: TRBJ1-6; D: NA; CDR3: CASGEEGSGSPLHF; DNA: TGTGCCAGCGGGGAGGAGGGTTCGGGTTCACCCCTCCACTTT
size: once; V: TRBV6-1; J: TRBJ1-1; D: TRBD1; CDR3: CASSERTGMNTEAFF; DNA: TGTGCCAGCAGTGAGCGGACAGGTATGAACACTGAAGCTTTCTTT
size: NA; V: TRBV7-2; J: TRBJ2-6; D: NA; CDR3: CASSLDSGANVLTF; DNA: TGTGCCAGCAGCTTAGACTCTGGGGCCAACGTCCTGACTTTC
size: NA; V: TRBV30; J: TRBJ2-5; D: TRBD1; CDR3: CAWTLAGTGMYQETQYF; DNA: TGTGCCTGGACTCTGGCCGGGACAGGAATGTACCAAGAGACCCAGTACTTC
size: NA; V: TRBV5-1; J: TRBJ1-1; D: NA; CDR3: CASSLGGAGTEAFF; DNA: TGCGCCAGCAGCTTGGGTGGGGCGGGCACTGAAGCTTTCTTT
size: NA; V: TRBV19; J: TRBJ1-2; D: NA; CDR3: CASSILGGQSNYGYTF; DNA: TGTGCCAGTAGTATCCTCGGAGGACAGTCTAACTATGGCTACACCTTC
size: NA; V: TRBV7-9; J: TRBJ1-1; D: NA; CDR3: CAPTGTVNTEAFF; DNA: TGTGCACCTACGGGTACGGTGAACACTGAAGCTTTCTTT
size: once; V: TRBV6-5; J: TRBJ2-1; D: NA; CDR3: CASSRATGSYNEQFF; DNA: TGTGCCAGCAGTAGGGCAACAGGGTCCTACAATGAGCAGTTCTTC
size: NA; V: TRBV6-5; J: TRBJ1-4; D: TRBD1; CDR3: CASSPGTGFNEKLFF; DNA: TGTGCCAGCAGCCCTGGGACAGGGTTTAATGAAAAACTGTTTTTT
size: NA; V: TRBV5-1; J: TRBJ1-1; D: TRBD1; CDR3: CASSLQGGGTEAFF; DNA: TGCGCCAGCAGCTTGCAGGGGGGAGGCACTGAAGCTTTCTTT
size: once; V: TRBV7-9; J: TRBJ1-6; D: TRBD1; CDR3: CASSSRQGRNSPLHF; DNA: TGTGCCAGCAGCTCCAGACAGGGGCGAAATTCACCCCTCCACTTT
size: NA; V: TRBV27; J: TRBJ2-5; D: NA; CDR3: CASSPRDGFQETQYF; DNA: TGTGCCAGCAGCCCTAGGGACGGATTCCAAGAGACCCAGTACTTC
size: NA; V: TRBV30; J: TRBJ2-1; D: TRBD2; CDR3: CAWSPGTNNEQFF; DNA: TGTGCCTGGAGTCCTGGGACTAACAATGAGCAGTTCTTC
size: NA; V: TRBV5-6; J: TRBJ2-7; D: TRBD2; CDR3: CASSTLAGDEQYF; DNA: TGTGCCAGCAGCACCCTAGCGGGGGACGAGCAGTACTTC
size: NA; V: TRBV10-2; J: TRBJ1-6; D: NA; CDR3: CASRQVYNSPLHF; DNA: TGCGCCAGCAGACAGGTTTATAATTCACCCCTCCACTTT
size: once; V: TRBV30; J: TRBJ2-1; D: NA; CDR3: CAWSERYNEQFF; DNA: TGTGCCTGGAGTGAACGATACAATGAGCAGTTCTTC
size: NA; V: TRBV9; J: TRBJ2-6; D: NA; CDR3: CASSVGAGVNSGANVLTF; DNA: TGTGCCAGCAGCGTAGGCGCAGGGGTGAACTCTGGGGCCAACGTCCTGACTTTC
size: once; V: TRBV25-1; J: TRBJ1-2; D: NA; CDR3: CASSPPTRGKVIHGYTF; DNA: TGTGCCAGCAGTCCCCCAACAAGGGGGAAGGTAATACATGGCTACACCTTC
size: NA; V: TRBV5-4; J: TRBJ2-7; D: NA; CDR3: CASSLGRAYEQYF; DNA: TGTGCCAGCAGCTTAGGGCGGGCCTACGAGCAGTACTTC